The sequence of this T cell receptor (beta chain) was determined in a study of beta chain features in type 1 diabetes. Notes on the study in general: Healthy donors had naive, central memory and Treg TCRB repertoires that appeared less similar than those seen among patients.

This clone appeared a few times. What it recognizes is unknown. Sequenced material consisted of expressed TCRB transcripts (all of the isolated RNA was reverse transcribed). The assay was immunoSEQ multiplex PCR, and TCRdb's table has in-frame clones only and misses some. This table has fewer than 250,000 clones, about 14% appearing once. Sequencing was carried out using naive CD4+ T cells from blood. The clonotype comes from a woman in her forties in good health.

CDR3 sequence (DNA): TGCGCCAGCAGCTTGTACGGTCGGCAGGGATACGCAGACACTGAAGCTTTCTTT. This translates into CASSLYGRQGYADTEAFF. The chain recombines TRBV5-1 with TRBJ1-1; D is perhaps TRBD1 (5 bases). Germline V gene sequence: CDR1 SGHRS, CDR2 YFSETQ. Trimming took 1 base from V and 3 from J, leaving 22 bases between them. The CDR3 is 18 amino acids.